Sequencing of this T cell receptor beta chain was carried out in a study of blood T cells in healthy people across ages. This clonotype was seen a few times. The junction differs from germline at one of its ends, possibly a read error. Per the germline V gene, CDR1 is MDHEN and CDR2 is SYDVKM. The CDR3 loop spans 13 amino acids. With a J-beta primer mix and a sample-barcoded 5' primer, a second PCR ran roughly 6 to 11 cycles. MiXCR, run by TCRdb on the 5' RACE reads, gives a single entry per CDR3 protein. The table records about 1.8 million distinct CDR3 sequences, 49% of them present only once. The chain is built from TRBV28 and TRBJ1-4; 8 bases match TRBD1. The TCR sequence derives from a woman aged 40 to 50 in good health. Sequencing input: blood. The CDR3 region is CASSIGQGGKLFF. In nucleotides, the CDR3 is TGTGCTAGCAGTATAGGACAGGGTGGAAAACTGTTTTTT.